The 26 T cell receptor beta chains below all came from one sample that was sequenced in a study of response to subunit inactivated influenza vaccine. MiXCR was run by TCRdb on the RT-PCR reads, yielding one entry per CDR3 protein. The data contain 430,000 or so distinct CDR3 sequences, 9.5% to 12% of them singletons. This specimen was PBMCs from blood, taken 45 days after vaccination. Source of these receptors: a man aged 50 to 59 who received an inactivated influenza vaccine.

Points on this clonotype: With a much larger clone just one base away, this may be a read error. The rearrangement uses TRBV10-3 and TRBJ2-1, with 8 bases identical to TRBD1. The CDR3 has 14 residues. CDR1 and CDR2 (germline): ENHRY, SYGVKD. V dropped 8 bases and J dropped 6; count of bases not matched to a gene: 9. CDR3 residues: CAIWTDRGPNEQFF. The CDR3 nucleotides are TGTGCCATCTGGACCGACAGGGGCCCCAATGAGCAGTTCTTC.

This chain links TRBV7-9 with TRBJ1-5, with D perhaps TRBD1 (5 bases). This CDR3 spans 14 amino acids. Germline CDR1 and CDR2: SEHNR and FQNEAQ (reference sequence). Trimming took 4 bases from V and 4 from J, leaving 11 bases between them. The CDR3 is CASSSDTGNQPQHF. The CDR3 DNA follows: TGTGCCAGCAGCTCGGACACCGGGAATCAGCCCCAGCATTTT.

Many counts were recorded for this clonotype. CDR3 coding DNA: TGTGCCAGCAGCTTCGGGACAGCCTACGAGCAGTACTTC. Translation gives CASSFGTAYEQYF. V is TRBV27 and J is TRBJ2-7; 7 bases agree with TRBD1. Unmatched junction bases numbered 4, after V lost 6 bases and J lost 2 bases. The CDR3 extends over 13 amino acids. Germline CDR1 MNHEY, CDR2 SMNVEV (reference sequence).

This clonotype was seen at least ten times. J is TRBJ1-5 and V is TRBV5-1, with D maybe TRBD1 (5 bases). CDR3 length: 13 amino acids. Trimming left V 1 base short and J 5 bases short, with 7 bases between. Per germline, CDR1 SGHRS and CDR2 YFSETQ. The CDR3 is CASSLMGDQPQHF. The CDR3 nucleotides read TGCGCCAGCAGCTTGATGGGGGATCAGCCCCAGCATTTT.

This clonotype was recorded a few times. The chain is built from TRBV5-1 and TRBJ1-5, with 9 bases lining up with TRBD1. Trimming at V came to 4 bases and at J to 4 bases, leaving 18 bases not matched to a gene. The germline gives CDR1 SGHRS, CDR2 YFSETQ. The CDR3 has 19 residues. The CDR3 bases are TGCGCCAGCAGCCCTTTTCCGGGACAGGGCGCTGAAAATAATCAGCCCCAGCATTTT. This sequence encodes CASSPFPGQGAENNQPQHF. Drawing the rest from reference TRBV5-1 and TRBJ1-5, the complete variable domain is KAGVTQTPRYLIKTRGQQVTLSCSPISGHRSVSWYQQTPGQGLQFLFEYFSETQRNKGNFPGRFSGRQFSNSRSEMNVSTLELGDSALYLCASSPFPGQGAENNQPQHFGDGTRLSIL.

This clonotype was detected ten times or more. The V and J genes are TRBV6-4 and TRBJ2-1; 13 bases are a match to TRBD2. V dropped 5 bases and J dropped 5; count of bases not matched to a gene: 3. The germline V gene has CDR1 MRHNA and CDR2 SNTAGT. This CDR3 comprises 15 residues. In DNA, the CDR3 is TGTGCCAGCAGTCCACTAGCGGGGGGGAACAATGAGCAGTTCTTC. It encodes CASSPLAGGNNEQFF.

This chain uses TRBV4-3 with TRBJ2-7, with D possibly TRBD2 on 6 matching bases. The CDR3 length is 15 residues. Trimming removed 1 base at V and 0 bases at J, with 10 bases between. Germline V lookup: CDR1 LGHNA, CDR2 YSLEER. CDR3 sequence reads: CASSQGGDSSYEQYF. The CDR3 DNA is TGCGCCAGCAGCCAAGGGGGGGATAGCTCCTACGAGCAGTACTTC.

This clonotype was seen repeatedly, ten times or more. The rearrangement joins TRBV20-1 to TRBJ1-2, with TRBD1 matching over 7 bases. The germline V gene has CDR1 DFQATT and CDR2 SNEGSKA (reference sequence). The CDR3 is made up of 12 amino acids. Losses at the gene ends were 6 bases for V and 2 bases for J; bases not matched to a gene: 3. CDR3 region: CSAHRGNYGYTF. The CDR3 nucleotides are TGCAGTGCCCACAGGGGAAACTATGGCTACACCTTC.

This clonotype was counted at least ten times. The rearrangement joins TRBV20-1 to TRBJ2-3; 7 bases align to TRBD2. V dropped 1 base and J dropped 1; count of bases not matched to a gene: 5. CDR1 is DFQATT and CDR2 is SNEGSKA in the germline V gene (reference sequence). CDR3 length: 15 residues. The CDR3 loop reads CSARGLAERTDTQYF. The CDR3 DNA follows: TGCAGTGCTAGAGGGCTAGCGGAACGCACAGATACGCAGTATTTT.

This clonotype was recorded many times. The rearrangement uses TRBV4-3 and TRBJ2-2; perhaps TRBD2 as D (6 bases). Germline V CDR1 and CDR2: LGHNA, YSLEER. There are 16 residues in the CDR3. V lost 0 bases, J lost 6 bases, and 14 bases lay in between. CDR3 amino acids: CASSQDLSGAAGELFF. The CDR3 DNA reads TGCGCCAGCAGCCAAGATTTATCGGGAGCTGCCGGGGAGCTGTTTTTT.

A few counts support this clonotype. V is TRBV9 and J is TRBJ2-3; D call uncertain. Per the germline V gene, CDR1 is SGDLS and CDR2 is YYNGEE. This CDR3 spans 14 amino acids. The ends were cut back, 0 bases at V and 2 bases at J, with 7 bases in the middle. The CDR3 protein is CASSVAPHTDTQYF. The CDR3 DNA reads TGTGCCAGCAGCGTAGCTCCCCACACAGATACGCAGTATTTT.

This clonotype has only a few counts. This chain links TRBV7-2 with TRBJ1-1; possibly TRBD1 for D (6 bases). Germline V gene data show CDR1 as SGHTA and CDR2 as FQGNSA. Trimming took 5 bases from V and 5 from J, leaving 15 bases between them. This CDR3 spans 14 amino acids. For the CDR3, the DNA is TGTGCCAGCAGCCTGATGGGGGCCGGGACTGAAGCTTTCTTT. Residues: CASSLMGAGTEAFF.

This clonotype was detected only a few times. An end of the junction differs from the germline gene, which may be a read error. The chain uses TRBV11-2 and TRBJ2-4, with 10 bases aligning to TRBD1. The germline V gene has CDR1 SGHAT and CDR2 FQNNGV. This CDR3 region has 14 residues. The CDR3 reads CASSLDRGQNIQYF. CDR3 nucleotides: TGTGCCAGCAGCCTAGACAGGGGGCAAAACATTCAGTACTTC.

This clonotype was recorded a few times. The rearrangement links TRBV4-3 to TRBJ1-1; D remains unclear. Trimming took 1 base from V and 5 from J, leaving 8 bases between them. Germline loops: CDR1 LGHNA, CDR2 YSLEER. The CDR3 totals 13 residues. CDR3 nucleotide sequence: TGCGCCAGCAGCCAAGTTTTGGGAACTGAAGCTTTCTTT. This translates into CASSQVLGTEAFF.

This clonotype was counted once. The chain uses TRBV2 and TRBJ1-5, with a weak D call TRBD1 (6 bases). In germline, CDR1 is SNHLY, CDR2 FYNNEI. The CDR3 has 13 amino acids. Trimming shortened V by 7 bases and J by 7 bases, and 14 bases separated the two germline ends. The CDR3 is CASTRRGGQPQHF. In nucleotides, the CDR3 is TGTGCCAGCACCCGCAGGGGAGGGCAGCCCCAGCATTTT.

This clonotype was seen at least ten times. This chain connects TRBV6-5 to TRBJ1-1, with TRBD1 as a possible D gene (5 bases). V was pared by 0 bases and J by 0 bases, with 11 bases between. This CDR3 is built from 16 residues. Germline V gene sequence: CDR1 MNHEY, CDR2 SVGAGI. CDR3 protein: CASSYSTGRVNTEAFF. The CDR3 nucleotides are TGTGCCAGCAGTTACTCGACGGGACGCGTGAACACTGAAGCTTTCTTT.

This clonotype appeared many times. V usage is TRBV4-2 and J usage is TRBJ2-5; 7 bases map to TRBD2. Germline loops: CDR1 LGHNA, CDR2 YNFKEQ. V gave up 0 bases and J gave up 2 bases; unmatched junction bases: 3. This CDR3 is 15 amino acids long. This CDR3 reads CASSQDVGGQETQYF. The CDR3 nucleotides are TGTGCCAGCAGCCAAGATGTGGGAGGGCAAGAGACCCAGTACTTC.

In this sample, this clonotype turned up a few times. The rearrangement uses TRBV7-9 and TRBJ1-1; D is unresolved. The CDR3 has 16 amino acids. Germline V gene lookup returns CDR1 SEHNR and CDR2 FQNEAQ (reference sequence). Trimming pared 0 bases from V and 3 bases from J, leaving 14 bases between. CDR3 loop: CASSLAPSTRYTEAFF. CDR3 DNA: TGTGCCAGCAGCTTAGCCCCATCAACCCGCTACACTGAAGCTTTCTTT.

This clonotype was counted ten times or more. The V gene is TRBV4-3, the J gene TRBJ2-2; possible D gene TRBD1, 6 bases. Deletions cut 0 bases from V and 4 bases from J, with 15 bases between. This CDR3 is built from 17 residues. Germline lookup yields CDR1 LGHNA and CDR2 YSLEER. CDR3 nucleotide sequence: TGCGCCAGCAGCCAAGAGCAGGGCAGGGGACGCACCGGGGAGCTGTTTTTT. This translates into CASSQEQGRGRTGELFF.

This clonotype was observed a handful of times. The gene calls are TRBV4-3 and TRBJ2-2; 10 bases fit TRBD1. Per the germline V gene, CDR1 is LGHNA and CDR2 is YSLEER. CDR3 length: 16 amino acids. Germline trimming cut 2 bases from V and 6 bases from J; bases unmatched to any gene: 6. CDR3 DNA sequence: TGCGCCAGCAGCCAAAGGACAGGGGGGGGTCCCGGGGAGCTGTTTTTT. It yields the protein CASSQRTGGGPGELFF.

The CDR3 protein is CSARDYGSGGPSSYEQYF. The DNA of the CDR3 is TGCAGTGCTAGAGACTATGGTAGCGGGGGGCCGAGCTCCTACGAGCAGTACTTC. This chain links TRBV20-1 with TRBJ2-7; 10 positions agree with TRBD2. V lost 0 bases to trimming and J lost 0 bases; unmatched junction nucleotides: 11. This CDR3 spans 18 amino acids. In germline, CDR1 is DFQATT, CDR2 SNEGSKA (reference sequence).

CDR3 in amino acids: CSARVGGSGANVLTF. As DNA, the CDR3 is TGCAGTGCTAGAGTAGGGGGGTCCGGGGCCAACGTCCTGACTTTC. The V and J genes are TRBV20-1 and TRBJ2-6; perhaps D is TRBD1 or TRBD2 (6 bases each). The CDR3 spans 15 residues. Germline CDR1 DFQATT, CDR2 SNEGSKA (reference sequence). V was cut by 1 base and J by 4 bases, with 11 bases left in between.

This clonotype was picked up a small number of times. Mismatch with germline at one junction end may stem from a read error. V gene TRBV4-2 combines with J gene TRBJ2-2; a weak D match, TRBD1 (6 bases). Germline-derived CDR1 and CDR2 are LGHNA and YNFKEQ. This CDR3 spans 12 amino acids. CDR3 sequence: CASSQENRELFF. The CDR3 coding sequence is TGTGCCAGCAGCCAGGAAAACAGGGAACTGTTTTTT.

This clonotype was observed a handful of times. The rearrangement joins TRBV7-6 to TRBJ2-3; TRBD1 might be the D (6 bases). CDR1 and CDR2 (germline): SGHVS, FNYEAQ. Trimming took off 5 bases at V and 0 bases at J, with 12 bases between the two ends. The CDR3 spans 15 residues. CDR3 nucleotides: TGTGCCAGCAGCAGGGACACGTCTAGCACAGATACGCAGTATTTT. Its translation: CASSRDTSSTDTQYF.

This clonotype showed up many times. The chain carries TRBV28 and TRBJ1-1, with D perhaps matching TRBD1 (5 bases). Germline values: CDR1 MDHEN, CDR2 SYDVKM. Trimming removed 4 bases at V and 8 bases at J, with 26 bases between. The length of the CDR3 is 17 residues. The CDR3 sequence is CASSYLWGAARGSEAFF. CDR3 DNA sequence: TGTGCCAGCAGTTATTTATGGGGTGCGGCTCGGGGGTCAGAAGCTTTCTTT.

The J gene is TRBJ2-1, the V gene TRBV7-3; D remains unclear. This CDR3 is built from 16 residues. V lost 5 bases, J lost 0 bases, and 14 bases lay in between. Germline V lookup: CDR1 SGHTA, CDR2 FQGTGA. The CDR3 DNA is TGTGCCAGCAGCCCCCCTGGCACACGCTCCTACAATGAGCAGTTCTTC. Translation gives CASSPPGTRSYNEQFF.